This T cell receptor beta chain was captured in a study of shared clonotypes between healthy human individuals. Only in-frame clones appear in the TCRdb table, and some are missing; sequencing was by immunoSEQ multiplex PCR. Here the sample spans roughly 550,000 clones, 95% to 96% being singletons. Naive CD8 isolation took CD45RO-negative cells positively selected for CCR7 and excluded terminally differentiated effector memory CD45RA+ cells. CDR1 MNHEY and CDR2 SMNVEV come from the germline V gene (reference sequence). This CDR3 has 14 residues. Trimming shortened V by 6 bases and J by 7 bases, and 19 bases separated the two germline ends.

V usage is TRBV27 and J usage is TRBJ2-7, with D maybe TRBD1 (6 bases). Material: naive CD8+ T cells sorted from blood. The receptor's source is a woman in her twenties or thirties in good health. The CDR3 region is CASSPTTGPGEQYF. As DNA, the CDR3 is TGTGCCAGCAGCCCAACAACAGGGCCGGGGGAGCAGTACTTC.